The 15 T cell receptor beta chains given below trace back to one sample, sequenced in a study of T cells in Graves' hyperthyroidism and ophthalmopathy. There were TCR beta CDR3 regions amplified from RNA transcripts. The HTBI primer set served for first-round RT-PCR of the TCR CDR3. TCRdb re-called the multiplex PCR reads with MiXCR, one entry per CDR3 protein. The data show fewer than 200,000 distinct CDR3 sequences, more than 15% seen once. Sequencing input: blood. The source is a woman in her fifties or sixties with Graves' hyperthyroidism.

The V call is TRBV16, the J call TRBJ2-1; 9 bases match TRBD1. The CDR3 is 16 amino acids. The ends lost 5 bases at V and 4 bases at J; junction bases unmatched: 9. Germline V gives CDR1 KGHSY, CDR2 FQNENV. CDR3 DNA: TGTGCCAGCAGCGCCCTTACAGGGGGCGGTTACAATGAGCAGTTCTTC. Protein product: CASSALTGGGYNEQFF.

In this sample, this clonotype turned up a few times. The rearrangement joins TRBV4-3 to TRBJ2-6; tentatively, D is TRBD1 (7 bases). V was pared by 0 bases and J by 4 bases, with 28 bases between. CDR3 length equals 22 residues. In germline, CDR1 is LGHNA, CDR2 YSLEER. The CDR3 region is CASSQDPLPMTGRSGGANVLTF. The CDR3 nucleotides read TGCGCCAGCAGCCAAGATCCCCTCCCCATGACAGGGAGGTCTGGAGGGGCCAACGTCCTGACTTTC.

This clonotype appeared many times. The chain joins TRBV7-8 to TRBJ1-6, with D possibly being TRBD1 (5 bases). The CDR3 covers 13 residues. The germline V gene has CDR1 SGHVS and CDR2 FQNEAQ. Trimming cost V 1 base and J 7 bases, with 5 bases left between them. CDR3 bases: TGTGCCAGCAGCTTAGACAGGAATTCACCCCTCCACTTT. Its translation: CASSLDRNSPLHF. Using reference TRBV7-8 and TRBJ1-6 for the parts outside the CDR3, the full variable domain is GAGVSQSPRYKVAKRGQDVALRCDPISGHVSLFWYQQALGQGPEFLTYFQNEAQLDKSGLPSDRFFAERPEGSVSTLKIQRTQQEDSAVYLCASSLDRNSPLHFGNGTRLTVT.

This clonotype was observed at least ten times. The J gene is TRBJ2-5, the V gene TRBV4-1, with D uncertain. This CDR3 comprises 15 residues. The germline V gene encodes CDR1 MGHRA and CDR2 YSYEKL. V was trimmed by 1 base and J by 5 bases, leaving 14 bases between them. The CDR3 loop reads CASSQVTLPEETQYF. The CDR3 DNA follows: TGCGCCAGCAGCCAAGTGACCCTCCCCGAGGAGACCCAGTACTTC.

The chain combines TRBV7-9 with TRBJ2-5, with 12 bases identical to TRBD1. CDR3 length: 13 amino acids. J was trimmed by 7 bases and V by 6 bases; bases with no gene match: 3. Germline assignment: CDR1 SEHNR and CDR2 FQNEAQ (reference sequence). CDR3 residues: CASRSGQGATQYF. In DNA, the CDR3 is TGTGCCAGCAGATCGGGACAGGGGGCGACCCAGTACTTC.

The table lists this clonotype with many counts. This chain uses TRBV7-9 with TRBJ1-2; D is unclear. Trimming cost V 5 bases and J 6 bases, with 22 bases left between them. The V gene's germline CDR1 is SEHNR and CDR2 FQNEAQ (reference sequence). This CDR3 has 16 residues. In DNA, the CDR3 is TGTGCCAGCAGCCAAACTAGGGCGACGTCTGCGGATGGCTACACCTTC. Translating gives CASSQTRATSADGYTF.

This clonotype was seen repeatedly, ten times or more. The V call is TRBV7-6, the J call TRBJ2-5; D is ambiguous. CDR3 length: 13 residues. With 2 bases removed from V and 7 bases from J, the gap between germline ends came to 11 bases. The germline V gene has CDR1 SGHVS and CDR2 FNYEAQ. CDR3 nucleotides: TGTGCCAGCAGCTTAAGTCGGTGGGGGACCCAGTACTTC. It codes for CASSLSRWGTQYF.

At least ten counts were recorded for this clonotype. The chain couples TRBV11-2 to TRBJ2-5; D is ambiguous. The CDR3 is 13 residues long. V was trimmed by 5 bases and J by 4 bases, leaving 11 bases between them. The germline CDR1 and CDR2 sequences are SGHAT and FQNNGV. The CDR3: CASSLLMAETQYF. The CDR3 nucleotides are TGTGCCAGCAGCCTCCTAATGGCAGAGACCCAGTACTTC.

The rearrangement joins TRBV20-1 to TRBJ1-6, with 12 nucleotides matching TRBD1. The CDR3 runs to 16 residues. Germline lookup yields CDR1 DFQATT and CDR2 SNEGSKA (reference sequence). The V segment lost 6 bases and the J segment 8 bases; nucleotides outside the gene matches: 11. CDR3 sequence (DNA): TGCAGTGCCAGGGACAGGGGGCGGCCTGTAGATTCACCCCTCCACTTT. It translates to CSARDRGRPVDSPLHF.

The V gene is TRBV20-1, the J gene TRBJ1-2; D not certain. This CDR3 is built from 14 residues. Germline V lookup: CDR1 DFQATT, CDR2 SNEGSKA (reference sequence). V lost 0 bases, J lost 3 bases, and 11 bases lay in between. The CDR3 loop is CSARDSGRDYGYTF. Written as DNA, the CDR3 is TGCAGTGCTAGAGATTCGGGCCGAGACTATGGCTACACCTTC.

The chain has TRBV6-6 and TRBJ1-6; D gene uncertain. Trimming shortened V by 0 bases and J by 7 bases, and 10 bases separated the two germline ends. CDR3 length: 15 residues. Germline V CDR1 and CDR2: MNHNY, SVGAGI (reference sequence). The CDR3 reads CASSYSISYNSPLHF. Written as DNA, the CDR3 is TGTGCCAGCAGTTACTCGATATCGTACAATTCACCCCTCCACTTT.

This clonotype has at least ten counts. The chain combines TRBV19 with TRBJ1-1, with 9 bases matching TRBD1. V lost 4 bases to trimming and J lost 1 base; unmatched junction nucleotides: 1. The CDR3 runs 14 residues. Looked up from germline, CDR1 is LNHDA and CDR2 is SQIVND (reference sequence). The CDR3 DNA reads as TGTGCCAGTAGTAGGGACAGGGCGAACACTGAAGCTTTCTTT. Translation gives CASSRDRANTEAFF.

This clonotype has just a few counts. The chain links TRBV5-4 to TRBJ1-2; no definite D call. There are 12 residues in the CDR3. The V end was cut by 4 bases, the J end by 8 bases, with 12 bases between. The V gene's germline CDR1 is SGHNT and CDR2 YYREEE (reference sequence). DNA of the CDR3: TGTGCCAGCAGCCCCGGATCAGGCGGCTACACCTTC. Residues: CASSPGSGGYTF.

This clonotype showed up many times. The chain uses TRBV27 and TRBJ1-2, with 9 positions matching TRBD1. There are 15 residues in the CDR3. Germline lookup yields CDR1 MNHEY and CDR2 SMNVEV (reference sequence). Trimming at V came to 5 bases and at J to 6 bases, leaving 10 bases not matched to a gene. CDR3 in amino acids: CASSISGQGTNGYTF. CDR3 in DNA: TGTGCCAGCAGTATCTCGGGACAGGGAACTAATGGCTACACCTTC.

This clonotype was detected ten times or more. This chain uses TRBV6-1 with TRBJ2-1; D might be TRBD2 (6 bases). V gave up 5 bases and J gave up 14 bases, with 13 bases separating them. Looked up from germline, CDR1 is MNHNS and CDR2 is SASEGT. This CDR3 contains 11 residues. This CDR3 is CASSWDLEEFF. In DNA, the CDR3 is TGTGCCAGCAGTTGGGACTTGGAGGAGTTCTTC.